Below are 22 T cell receptor beta chains sequenced from a single sample in a study of CD8 T cells in Susac syndrome. The RNA input was roughly 0.45 to 1 ug, and it was reverse transcribed with random hexamers. Via MiXCR, TCRdb re-called the immunoSEQ multiplex PCR reads, giving one row per CDR3 protein. Of around 150,000 distinct CDR3 sequences in the sample, around 96% are singletons; the top ten hold more than 0.12%. Sequencing was performed on CD4+ T cells from PBMCs. These receptor sequences come from a human donor in good health.

V usage is TRBV7-2 and J usage is TRBJ2-1; weak D call: TRBD2 (7 bases). The CDR3 totals 14 residues. The germline V gene encodes CDR1 SGHTA and CDR2 FQGNSA. The V and J ends lost 2 bases and 8 bases respectively, with 13 bases between them. CDR3 in amino acids: CASSLTPGGHEQFF. The CDR3 nucleotides read TGTGCCAGCAGCTTAACGCCGGGGGGCCATGAGCAGTTCTTC. The complete variable domain, with remaining parts taken from reference TRBV7-2 and TRBJ2-1, reads GAGVSQSPSNKVTEKGKDVELRCDPISGHTALYWYRQSLGQGLEFLIYFQGNSAPDKSGLPSDRFSAERTGGSVSTLTIQRTQQEDSAVYLCASSLTPGGHEQFFGPGTRLTVL.

With regard to this clonotype: Here the CDR3 omits its conserved ending phenylalanine or tryptophan, so a read error is the likely source. V and J are TRBV23-1 and TRBJ1-2; D uncertain. TRBV23-1 is noted as an ORF with a role that remains uncertain. V lost 3 bases and J lost 4, with 21 bases in between. There are 17 residues in the CDR3. The CDR3 loop reads CASSHPSSGTQFYGYTL. The CDR3 nucleotides read TGCGCCAGCAGTCATCCTAGCAGTGGCACTCAATTCTATGGCTACACCCTC.

This sequence joins TRBV29-1 and TRBJ1-1; D possibly corresponds to TRBD1 (5 bases). The length of the CDR3 is 14 residues. V was shortened by 5 bases and J by 2 bases, with 15 bases between the two germline ends. From germline, CDR1 is SQVTM and CDR2 ANQGSEA. Written as DNA, the CDR3 is TGCAGCGTTATTGGGGAGGGGTTAAACACTGAAGCTTTCTTT. Translated: CSVIGEGLNTEAFF.

V gene TRBV5-1 combines with J gene TRBJ1-1; D unresolved. V lost 4 bases to trimming and J lost 4 bases, with 8 bases between them. This CDR3 contains 12 residues. Germline V lookup: CDR1 SGHRS, CDR2 YFSETQ. This chain's CDR3 is CASSTQSTEAFF. The CDR3 DNA is TGCGCCAGCAGCACACAGTCCACTGAAGCTTTCTTT.

This sequence joins TRBV12-3 or TRBV12-4 and TRBJ1-2; no clear D. Trimming removed 7 bases at V and 1 base at J, with 10 bases between. There are 13 residues in the CDR3. The chain's CDR3 is CASTLEGNYGYTF. CDR3 DNA: TGTGCCAGCACCCTCGAGGGTAACTATGGCTACACCTTC.

The chain joins TRBV30 to TRBJ2-7; D may match TRBD1 or TRBD2 (5 bases each). CDR1 GTSNPN and CDR2 SVGIG come from the germline V gene (reference sequence). Trimming left V 5 bases short and J 2 bases short, with 13 bases between. The CDR3 loop spans 13 amino acids. The CDR3 coding sequence is TGTGCCTGGTCCACCGGGACCACCTACGAGCAGTACTTC. This codes for CAWSTGTTYEQYF.

The CDR3 spells CASSSQGRDTGELFF. CDR3 DNA sequence: TGTGCCAGCAGCTCCCAGGGAAGGGACACCGGGGAGCTGTTTTTT. The V call is TRBV7-8, the J call TRBJ2-2, with D maybe TRBD1 (5 bases). The CDR3 extends over 15 amino acids. Germline V gene sequence: CDR1 SGHVS, CDR2 FQNEAQ. Deletions cut 4 bases from V and 3 bases from J, with 12 bases between.

The chain recombines TRBV3-1 with TRBJ2-2, with D possibly matching TRBD2 (6 bases). V was shortened by 1 base and J by 7 bases, with 13 bases between the two germline ends. Germline V gene data show CDR1 as LGHDT and CDR2 as YNNKEL (reference sequence). CDR3 size: 15 residues. CDR3 loop: CASSQAAPGVGELFF. Written as DNA, the CDR3 is TGTGCCAGCAGCCAAGCCGCGCCGGGGGTCGGGGAGCTGTTTTTT.

The chain employs TRBV30 and TRBJ1-1, with TRBD1 as a possible D gene (6 bases). V gave up 1 base and J gave up 2 bases, with 14 bases separating them. The germline V gene has CDR1 GTSNPN and CDR2 SVGIG (reference sequence). There are 15 residues in the CDR3. CDR3 in amino acids: CAWSERTGINTEAFF. The CDR3 DNA reads TGTGCCTGGAGTGAACGTACAGGGATAAACACTGAAGCTTTCTTT.

The chain recombines TRBV29-1 with TRBJ1-1, with D unresolved. V was clipped by 3 bases and J by 1 base, with 12 bases between them. CDR3 length: 14 amino acids. Germline assignment: CDR1 SQVTM and CDR2 ANQGSEA. The CDR3 nucleotides are TGCAGCGTTGATCGGGCAGGAGGGAACACTGAAGCTTTCTTT. Protein sequence: CSVDRAGGNTEAFF.

This clonotype appeared once. The rearrangement links TRBV20-1 to TRBJ1-1; 7 positions match TRBD1. The CDR3 loop spans 13 amino acids. CDR1 is DFQATT and CDR2 is SNEGSKA in the germline V gene (reference sequence). V lost 5 bases, J lost 1 base, and 4 bases stayed unmatched. The CDR3 nucleotides read TGCAGTGCTCTACAGGGGCCGAACACTGAAGCTTTCTTT. Translating gives CSALQGPNTEAFF.

This clonotype was seen only once. The rearrangement joins TRBV9 to TRBJ1-2; maybe TRBD1 (6 bases). Trimming took 1 base from V and 4 from J, leaving 17 bases between them. CDR3 length equals 16 residues. From germline, CDR1 is SGDLS and CDR2 YYNGEE. In DNA form, the CDR3 reads TGTGCCAGCAGCGTATCACCCTACAGGGCAGCCTATGGCTACACCTTC. Its translation is CASSVSPYRAAYGYTF.

The chain couples TRBV6-5 to TRBJ2-7; D is undetermined. CDR3 length: 15 amino acids. V gave up 6 bases and J gave up 0 bases, with 15 bases separating them. CDR1 is MNHEY, CDR2 SVGAGI, per germline. The CDR3 DNA is TGTGCCAGCAGCCCCACCAAGATCAGCTCCTACGAGCAGTACTTC. It is translated as CASSPTKISSYEQYF.

A single count supports this clonotype. The chain couples TRBV15 to TRBJ1-1, with D possibly being TRBD1 (6 bases). The CDR3 length is 12 residues. Germline lookup yields CDR1 LNHNV and CDR2 YYDKDF (reference sequence). The germline V and J ends were trimmed by 3 bases and 11 bases, with 13 bases remaining between them. CDR3 sequence (DNA): TGTGCCACCAGCAGGCAGGGGCTTAGCGCTTTCTTT. Protein product: CATSRQGLSAFF.

The chain combines TRBV20-1 with TRBJ2-7; 12 bases fit TRBD1. V lost 6 bases to trimming and J lost 5 bases; unmatched junction nucleotides: 8. CDR3 length: 14 amino acids. Germline V gene data show CDR1 as DFQATT and CDR2 as SNEGSKA (reference sequence). CDR3 DNA: TGCAGTGCAACTGGGGACAGGGGGCGTCACGAGCAGTACTTC. Its translation: CSATGDRGRHEQYF.

The chain carries TRBV7-9 and TRBJ1-1, with no clear D. Germline lookup yields CDR1 SEHNR and CDR2 FQNEAQ (reference sequence). Trimming took off 6 bases at V and 14 bases at J, with 19 bases between the two ends. The CDR3 length is 12 residues. The CDR3 loop is CASSWRGKVSFF. The CDR3 DNA sequence: TGTGCCAGCAGTTGGAGAGGGAAGGTTTCCTTCTTT. The entire variable domain, with the rest obtained from reference TRBV7-9 and TRBJ1-1, is as follows: DTGVSQNPRHKITKRGQNVTFRCDPISEHNRLYWYRQTLGQGPEFLTYFQNEAQLEKSRLLSDRFSAERPKGSFSTLEIQRTEQGDSAMYLCASSWRGKVSFFGQGTRLTVV.

This clonotype was found once. The chain has TRBV6-1 and TRBJ1-3; D is uncertain. Trimming stripped 3 bases from V and 2 bases from J, with 5 bases between. This CDR3 has 13 amino acids. In germline, CDR1 is MNHNS, CDR2 SASEGT. This CDR3 is CASSESPGNTIYF. CDR3 coding DNA: TGTGCCAGCAGTGAGAGTCCTGGAAACACCATATATTTT.

The genes are TRBV29-1 and TRBJ1-2, with 9 bases fitting TRBD1. In germline, CDR1 is SQVTM, CDR2 ANQGSEA. V gave up 4 bases and J gave up 5 bases; unmatched junction bases: 5. CDR3 length: 13 amino acids. CDR3 nucleotides: TGCAGCGTTGGACAGGGGGGTACATATGGCTACACCTTC. It translates to CSVGQGGTYGYTF.

This chain joins TRBV7-2 and TRBJ1-6, with D maybe TRBD1 (5 bases). Looked up from germline, CDR1 is SGHTA and CDR2 is FQGNSA. The V and J ends lost 5 bases and 13 bases respectively, with 15 bases between them. This CDR3 comprises 13 residues. This CDR3 is CASSPYGGSPLHF. The CDR3 nucleotides read TGTGCCAGCAGCCCCTACGGGGGGTCGCCCCTCCACTTT.

This chain joins TRBV27 and TRBJ2-7; D may be TRBD1 or TRBD2 (5 bases each). Trimming left V 4 bases short and J 3 bases short, with 13 bases between. Germline lookup yields CDR1 MNHEY and CDR2 SMNVEV (reference sequence). The CDR3 contains 14 residues. CDR3 DNA sequence: TGTGCCAGCAGTTCGGACGGGACGAGCTACGAGCAGTACTTC. It yields the protein CASSSDGTSYEQYF.

The genes are TRBV27 and TRBJ1-6; a weak D match, TRBD1 (6 bases). Germline CDR1 reads MNHEY; CDR2 reads SMNVEV (reference sequence). The CDR3 has 14 residues. V lost 6 bases, J lost 6 bases, and 12 bases lay in between. The DNA for the CDR3 is TGTGCCAGCAGGCTAGGGGGTAGTAATTCACCCCTCCACTTT. As protein: CASRLGGSNSPLHF.

V usage is TRBV29-1 and J usage is TRBJ1-2; TRBD1 matches 7 bases. Germline CDR1 reads SQVTM; CDR2 reads ANQGSEA. J lost 4 bases, V lost 2 bases, and 4 bases had no gene match. The CDR3 is made up of 13 amino acids. CDR3 in DNA: TGCAGCGTTGAATGGTCAGGGGGCTATGGCTACACCTTC. Protein product: CSVEWSGGYGYTF.